These 6 T cell receptor beta chains originate from one sample sequenced in a study of CD8+CD57+ T cells in acquired aplastic anemia. According to the study, genomic DNA was the template for TCR beta VDJ and CDR3 profiling. MiXCR was run by TCRdb on the reads, yielding one entry per CDR3 protein. The sample holds 200,000 to 250,000 distinct CDR3 sequences; almost 35% are singletons and the top ten take 0.9% to 1.2%. Sequenced material: sorted CD4+, CD8+, or CD8+CD57+ T cells (not recorded which) from PBMCs. All receptors derive from a human donor in good health, serving as a control.

The table lists this clonotype with many counts. This sequence joins TRBV7-9 and TRBJ1-5; 7 bases align to TRBD1. With 1 base clipped from V and 15 bases from J, the junction kept 9 bases outside the gene matches. The CDR3 has 13 amino acids. Germline lookup yields CDR1 SEHNR and CDR2 FQNEAQ (reference sequence). The CDR3 is CASSLVQGTWLHF. The DNA for the CDR3 is TGTGCCAGCAGCTTAGTACAGGGGACCTGGTTGCATTTT. Full variable domain (rest looked up from reference TRBV7-9 and TRBJ1-5): DTGVSQNPRHKITKRGQNVTFRCDPISEHNRLYWYRQTLGQGPEFLTYFQNEAQLEKSRLLSDRFSAERPKGSFSTLEIQRTEQGDSAMYLCASSLVQGTWLHFGDGTRLSIL.

The chain couples TRBV25-1 to TRBJ1-1, with D hard to call. With 4 bases removed from V and 1 base from J, the gap between germline ends came to 10 bases. Germline V CDR1 and CDR2: MGHDK, SYGVNS. The length of the CDR3 is 14 residues. This chain's CDR3 is CASSGVGGNTEAFF. The CDR3 nucleotides read TGTGCCAGCAGTGGTGTAGGAGGGAACACTGAAGCTTTCTTT.

The chain uses TRBV11-1 and TRBJ2-1; 8 bases match TRBD2. Per germline, CDR1 SGHAT and CDR2 FQDESV (reference sequence). Trimming at V came to 5 bases and at J to 9 bases, leaving 12 bases not matched to a gene. The CDR3 extends over 15 amino acids. The CDR3 region has the DNA TGTGCCAGCAGCCTCCGGGAGGGAGGGGCAATTGAGCAGTTCTTC. This translates into CASSLREGGAIEQFF.

The rearrangement links TRBV30 to TRBJ2-3; D call uncertain. This CDR3 contains 12 residues. V lost 3 bases and J lost 2, with 6 bases in between. Germline values: CDR1 GTSNPN, CDR2 SVGIG (reference sequence). CDR3 in amino acids: CAWRGYTDTQYF. As DNA, the CDR3 is TGTGCCTGGAGGGGGTACACAGATACGCAGTATTTT.

This clonotype was found a few times. The rearrangement joins TRBV5-1 to TRBJ1-1; D may be TRBD1 (6 bases). The CDR3 contains 19 residues. The V end was cut by 2 bases, the J end by 0 bases, with 23 bases between. Per germline, CDR1 SGHRS and CDR2 YFSETQ. This CDR3 is CASSFTSARGLGMNTEAFF. As DNA, the CDR3 is TGCGCCAGCAGCTTCACTTCCGCCAGGGGCCTGGGAATGAACACTGAAGCTTTCTTT.

The gene calls are TRBV2 and TRBJ1-5; TRBD1 aligns across 7 bases. CDR3 length: 15 residues. The trim removed 5 bases at V and 0 bases at J, leaving 4 bases unmatched. Germline assignment: CDR1 SNHLY and CDR2 FYNNEI. The CDR3 loop reads CASSPGTDSNQPQHF. The CDR3 DNA reads as TGTGCCAGCAGTCCCGGGACAGATAGCAATCAGCCCCAGCATTTT.